The clone carrying this TCR beta chain came up once. This sample was taken from a study of blood T cell repertoires in COVID-19. Study in general: The United States, Italy and Spain were the sources of the acute and convalescent COVID-19 samples. T cells, B-cell-depleted T cells, or PBMCs supplied cDNA or gDNA.

In the study's own analysis: Amplification from reference gene primers served as the basis for estimated nucleated cell counts. Only in-frame clones appear in the TCRdb table, and some are missing; sequencing was by immunoSEQ multiplex PCR. V and J calls and clone size are those listed in that table; D and trimming were worked out from the DNA. The sample yields 200,000 to 250,000 clones, about 82% seen once. The CDR3 spans 13 residues. Germline CDR1 SGHTA, CDR2 FQGNSA. Trimming took off 1 base at V and 8 bases at J, with 8 bases between the two ends. Sequenced sample: peripheral blood. The source is a man older than 75 with acute or convalescent COVID-19. This rearrangement joins TRBV7-2 to TRBJ2-2; TRBD1 might be the D (6 bases). The CDR3 bases are TGTGCCAGCAGCTTAGAAGGGACAGGGGAGCTGTTTTTT. Its protein is CASSLEGTGELFF.